This T cell receptor beta chain was captured in a study of CD8 T cells in Susac syndrome. cDNA came from about 0.5 to 1 ug RNA primed by random hexamers. TCRdb analysed the immunoSEQ multiplex PCR reads with MiXCR anew, one entry per CDR3 protein. The repertoire consists of around 300,000 distinct CDR3 sequences, with roughly 90% occurring once and the leading ten covering 0.18%. The multiple sclerosis control cohort comprised treatment-naive individuals presenting with stable or active relapsing-remitting disease. TEMRA cells were enriched by FACS, and CD4+ and CD8+ T cells were negatively isolated. CDR1 is MNHEY, CDR2 SMNVEV, per germline (reference sequence). The germline V and J ends were trimmed by 1 base and 5 bases, with 18 bases remaining between them. The CDR3 extends over 16 amino acids.

This TCR was recovered from a human donor with multiple sclerosis. The sample comprised CD8+ T cells from PBMCs. The V and J genes are TRBV27 and TRBJ2-7; D is uncertain. The CDR3 spells CASSLLNFGTLDEQYF. The DNA for the CDR3 is TGTGCCAGCAGTTTATTAAATTTTGGCACCTTGGACGAGCAGTACTTC.